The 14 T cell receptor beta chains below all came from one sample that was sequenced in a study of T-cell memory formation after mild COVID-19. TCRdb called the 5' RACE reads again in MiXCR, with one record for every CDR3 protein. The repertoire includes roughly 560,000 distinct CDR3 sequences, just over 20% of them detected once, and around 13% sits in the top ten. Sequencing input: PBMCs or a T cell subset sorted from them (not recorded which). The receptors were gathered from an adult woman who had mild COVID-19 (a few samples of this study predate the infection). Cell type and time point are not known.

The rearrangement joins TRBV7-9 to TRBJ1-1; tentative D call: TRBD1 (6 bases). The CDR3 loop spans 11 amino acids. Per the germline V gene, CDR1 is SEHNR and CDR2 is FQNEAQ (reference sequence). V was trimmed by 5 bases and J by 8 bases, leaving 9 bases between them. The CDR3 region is CASSVDREAFF. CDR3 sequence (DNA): TGTGCCAGCAGCGTCGACAGGGAAGCTTTCTTT.

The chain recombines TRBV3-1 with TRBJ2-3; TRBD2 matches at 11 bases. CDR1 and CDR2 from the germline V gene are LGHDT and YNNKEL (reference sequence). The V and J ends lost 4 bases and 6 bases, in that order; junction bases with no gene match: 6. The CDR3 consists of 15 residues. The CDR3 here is CASSLNSGGADTQYF. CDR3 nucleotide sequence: TGTGCCAGCAGCCTGAATAGCGGGGGGGCCGATACGCAGTATTTT.

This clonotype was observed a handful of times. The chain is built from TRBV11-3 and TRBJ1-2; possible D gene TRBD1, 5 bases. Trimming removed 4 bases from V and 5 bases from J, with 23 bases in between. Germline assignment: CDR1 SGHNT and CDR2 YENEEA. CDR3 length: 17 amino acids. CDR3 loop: CASSSRWQGSDYYGYTF. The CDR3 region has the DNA TGTGCCAGCAGCTCCCGTTGGCAGGGAAGTGATTATTATGGCTACACCTTC.

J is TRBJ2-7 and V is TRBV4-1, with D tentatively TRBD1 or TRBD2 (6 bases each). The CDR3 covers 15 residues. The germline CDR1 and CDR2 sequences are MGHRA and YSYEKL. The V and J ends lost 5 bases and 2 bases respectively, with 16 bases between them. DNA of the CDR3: TGCGCCAGCAGCGCCGGTCGGAGGGGGGCCTACGAGCAGTACTTC. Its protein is CASSAGRRGAYEQYF.

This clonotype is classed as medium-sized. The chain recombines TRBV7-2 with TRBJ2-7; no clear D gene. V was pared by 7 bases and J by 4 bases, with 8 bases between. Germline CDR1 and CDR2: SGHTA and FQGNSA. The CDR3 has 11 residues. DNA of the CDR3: TGTGCCAGCACCCAGGCGTACGAGCAGTACTTC. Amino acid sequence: CASTQAYEQYF.

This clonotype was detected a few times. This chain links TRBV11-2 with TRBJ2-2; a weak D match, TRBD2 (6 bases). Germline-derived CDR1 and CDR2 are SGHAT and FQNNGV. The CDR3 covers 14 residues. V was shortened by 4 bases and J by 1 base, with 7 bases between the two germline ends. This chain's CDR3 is CASSSTRNTGELFF. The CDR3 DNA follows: TGTGCCAGCAGCTCGACTAGGAACACCGGGGAGCTGTTTTTT.

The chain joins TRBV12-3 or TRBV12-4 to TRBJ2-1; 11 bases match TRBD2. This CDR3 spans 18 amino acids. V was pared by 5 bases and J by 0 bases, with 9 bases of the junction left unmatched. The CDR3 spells CASSPGLAEGSSYNEQFF. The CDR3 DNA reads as TGTGCCAGCAGTCCGGGACTAGCGGAGGGGAGCTCCTACAATGAGCAGTTCTTC.

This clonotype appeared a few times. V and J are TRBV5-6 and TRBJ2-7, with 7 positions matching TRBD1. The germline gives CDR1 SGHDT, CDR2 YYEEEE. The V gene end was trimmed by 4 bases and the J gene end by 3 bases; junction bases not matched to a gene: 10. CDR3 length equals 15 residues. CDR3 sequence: CASSPPGQSFYEQYF. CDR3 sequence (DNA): TGTGCCAGCAGCCCTCCGGGACAGTCGTTCTACGAGCAGTACTTC.

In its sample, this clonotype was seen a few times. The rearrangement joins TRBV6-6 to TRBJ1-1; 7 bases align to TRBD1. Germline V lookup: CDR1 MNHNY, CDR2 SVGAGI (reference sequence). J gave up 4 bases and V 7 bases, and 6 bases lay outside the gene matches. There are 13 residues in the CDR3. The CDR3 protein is CASTTTGLTEAFF. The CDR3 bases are TGTGCCAGCACCACGACAGGGCTCACTGAAGCTTTCTTT.

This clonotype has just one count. CDR3 residues: CASRPIRASTGELFF. For the CDR3, the DNA is TGCGCCAGCAGACCCATCAGGGCGAGCACCGGGGAGCTGTTTTTT. This chain joins TRBV5-1 and TRBJ2-2; TRBD1 might be the D (5 bases). The V gene lost 5 bases and the J gene lost 4 bases, with 15 bases spanning the gap. The CDR3 has 15 amino acids. Germline CDR1 SGHRS, CDR2 YFSETQ.

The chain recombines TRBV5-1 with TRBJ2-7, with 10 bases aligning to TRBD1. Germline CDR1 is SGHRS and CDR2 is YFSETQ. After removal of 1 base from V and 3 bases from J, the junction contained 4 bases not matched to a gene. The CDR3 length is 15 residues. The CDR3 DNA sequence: TGCGCCAGCAGCTTGACCCGGGACAGGGGCTACGAGCAGTACTTC. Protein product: CASSLTRDRGYEQYF.

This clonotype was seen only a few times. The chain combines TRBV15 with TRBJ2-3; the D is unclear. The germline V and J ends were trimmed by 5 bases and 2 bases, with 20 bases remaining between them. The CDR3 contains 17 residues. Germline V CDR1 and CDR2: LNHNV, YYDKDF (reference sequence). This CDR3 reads CATSGGRYQRPTDTQYF. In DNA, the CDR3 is TGTGCCACCAGCGGCGGTCGTTACCAGCGTCCCACAGATACGCAGTATTTT.

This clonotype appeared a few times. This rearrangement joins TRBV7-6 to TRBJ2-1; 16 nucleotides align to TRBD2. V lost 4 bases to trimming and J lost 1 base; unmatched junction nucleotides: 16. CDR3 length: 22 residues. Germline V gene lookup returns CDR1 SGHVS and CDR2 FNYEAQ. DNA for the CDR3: TGTGCCAGCAGCTCTGATTTCCCCGCCGGGACTAGCGGGGGGGCGTCCTACAATGAGCAGTTCTTC. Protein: CASSSDFPAGTSGGASYNEQFF.

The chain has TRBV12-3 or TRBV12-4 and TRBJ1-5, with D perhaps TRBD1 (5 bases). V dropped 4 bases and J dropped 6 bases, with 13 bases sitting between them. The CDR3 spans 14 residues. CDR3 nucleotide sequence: TGTGCCAGCAGTTGGGGGGGTACCGCTCAGCCCCAGCATTTT. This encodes CASSWGGTAQPQHF.